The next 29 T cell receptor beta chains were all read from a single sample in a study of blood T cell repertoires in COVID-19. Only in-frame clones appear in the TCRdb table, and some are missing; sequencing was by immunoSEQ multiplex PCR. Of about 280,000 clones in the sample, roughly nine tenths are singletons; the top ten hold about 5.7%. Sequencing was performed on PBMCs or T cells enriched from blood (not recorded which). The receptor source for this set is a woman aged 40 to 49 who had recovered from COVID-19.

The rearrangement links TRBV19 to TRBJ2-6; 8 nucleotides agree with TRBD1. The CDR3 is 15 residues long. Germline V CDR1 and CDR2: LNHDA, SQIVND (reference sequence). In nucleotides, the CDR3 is TGTGCTACCGCGACAGGGGCCACTGGGGCCAACGTCCTGACTTTC. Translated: CATATGATGANVLTF.

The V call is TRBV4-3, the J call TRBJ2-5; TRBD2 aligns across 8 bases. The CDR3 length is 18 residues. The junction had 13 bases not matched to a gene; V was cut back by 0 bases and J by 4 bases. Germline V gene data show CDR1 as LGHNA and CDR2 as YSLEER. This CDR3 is CASSQDLISGLAGETQYF. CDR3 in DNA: TGCGCCAGCAGCCAAGATCTGATTTCGGGGCTAGCGGGAGAGACCCAGTACTTC.

The CDR3 DNA reads as TGTGCCAGCGGAGCCTGGGACAGGGGCGGGGGGACCCAGTACTTC. Amino acid sequence: CASGAWDRGGGTQYF. This chain uses TRBV3-1 (or the pseudogene TRBV3-2) with TRBJ2-5; the match to TRBD1 covers 10 bases. This CDR3 contains 15 residues. V was pared by 8 bases and J by 7 bases, with 13 bases of the junction left unmatched. The germline CDR1 and CDR2 sequences are LGHDT and YNNKEL (reference sequence).

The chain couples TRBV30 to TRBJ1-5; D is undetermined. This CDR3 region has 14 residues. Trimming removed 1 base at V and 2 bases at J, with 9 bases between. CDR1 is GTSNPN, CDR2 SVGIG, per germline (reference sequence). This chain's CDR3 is CAWSGERGNQPQHF. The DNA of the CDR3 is TGTGCCTGGAGTGGAGAGAGGGGCAATCAGCCCCAGCATTTT.

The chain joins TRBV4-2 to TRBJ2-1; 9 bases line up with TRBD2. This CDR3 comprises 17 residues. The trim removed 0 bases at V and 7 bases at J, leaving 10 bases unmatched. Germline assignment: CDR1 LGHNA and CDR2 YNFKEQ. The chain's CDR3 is CASSQEGLASLGNEQFF. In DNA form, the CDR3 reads TGTGCCAGCAGCCAAGAAGGACTAGCGTCCCTGGGGAATGAGCAGTTCTTC.

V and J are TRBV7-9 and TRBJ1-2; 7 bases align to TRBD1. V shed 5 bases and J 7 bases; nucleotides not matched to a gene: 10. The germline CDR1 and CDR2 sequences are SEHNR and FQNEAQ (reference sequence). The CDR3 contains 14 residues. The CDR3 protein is CASSLLRGRAGYTF. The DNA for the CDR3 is TGTGCCAGCAGCCTCCTTAGGGGGCGGGCTGGCTACACCTTC.

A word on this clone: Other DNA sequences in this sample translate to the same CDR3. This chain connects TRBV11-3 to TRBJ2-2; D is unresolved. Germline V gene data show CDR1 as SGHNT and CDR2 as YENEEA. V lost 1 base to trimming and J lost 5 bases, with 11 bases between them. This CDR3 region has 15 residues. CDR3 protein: CASSLGGVGTGELFF. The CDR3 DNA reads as TGTGCCAGCAGCTTAGGAGGAGTGGGTACCGGGGAGCTGTTTTTT. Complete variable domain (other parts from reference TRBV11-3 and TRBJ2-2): EAGVVQSPRYKIIEKKQPVAFWCNPISGHNTLYWYLQNLGQGPELLIRYENEEAVDDSQLPKDRFSAERLKGVDSTLKIQPAELGDSAVYLCASSLGGVGTGELFFGEGSRLTVL.

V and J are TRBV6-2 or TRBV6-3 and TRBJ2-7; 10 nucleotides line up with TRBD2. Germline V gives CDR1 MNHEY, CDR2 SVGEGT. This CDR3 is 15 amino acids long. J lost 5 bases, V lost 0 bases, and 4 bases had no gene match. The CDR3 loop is CASSYSSSGSNEQYF. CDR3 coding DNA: TGTGCCAGCAGTTACTCGTCTAGCGGGAGTAACGAGCAGTACTTC.

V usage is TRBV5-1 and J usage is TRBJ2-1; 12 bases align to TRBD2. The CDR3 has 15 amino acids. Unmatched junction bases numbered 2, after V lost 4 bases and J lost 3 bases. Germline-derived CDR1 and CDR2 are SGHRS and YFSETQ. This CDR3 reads CASSPSGRDYNEQFF. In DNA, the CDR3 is TGCGCCAGCAGCCCTAGCGGGAGGGACTACAATGAGCAGTTCTTC.

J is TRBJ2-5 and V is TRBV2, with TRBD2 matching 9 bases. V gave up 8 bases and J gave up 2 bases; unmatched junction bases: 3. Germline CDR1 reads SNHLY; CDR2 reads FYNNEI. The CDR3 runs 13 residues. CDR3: CASERGEQETQYF. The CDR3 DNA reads TGTGCCAGCGAGCGGGGGGAACAAGAGACCCAGTACTTC.

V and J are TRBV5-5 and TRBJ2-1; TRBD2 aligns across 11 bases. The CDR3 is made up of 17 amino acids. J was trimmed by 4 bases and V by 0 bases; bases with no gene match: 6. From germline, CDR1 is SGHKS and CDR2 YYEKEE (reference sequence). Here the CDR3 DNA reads TGTGCCAGCAGCTTGGAGGCTAGCGGGAGGTGGTACAATGAGCAGTTCTTC. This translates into CASSLEASGRWYNEQFF.

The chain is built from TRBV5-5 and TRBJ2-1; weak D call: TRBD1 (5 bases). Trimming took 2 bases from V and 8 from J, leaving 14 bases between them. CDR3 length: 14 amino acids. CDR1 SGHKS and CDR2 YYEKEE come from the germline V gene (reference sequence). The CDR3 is CASSFAHGRDEQFF. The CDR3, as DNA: TGTGCCAGCAGCTTCGCTCATGGCAGGGATGAGCAGTTCTTC.

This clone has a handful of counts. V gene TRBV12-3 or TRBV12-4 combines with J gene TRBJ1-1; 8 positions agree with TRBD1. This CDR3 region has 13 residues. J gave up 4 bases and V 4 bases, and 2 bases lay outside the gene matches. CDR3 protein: CASSWDRSTEAFF. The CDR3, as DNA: TGTGCCAGCAGTTGGGACAGGTCCACTGAAGCTTTCTTT.

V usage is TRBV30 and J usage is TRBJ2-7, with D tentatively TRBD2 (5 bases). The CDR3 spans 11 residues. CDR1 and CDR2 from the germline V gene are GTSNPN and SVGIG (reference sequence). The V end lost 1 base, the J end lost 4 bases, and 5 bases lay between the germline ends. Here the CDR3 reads CAWSGGYEQYF. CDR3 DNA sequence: TGTGCCTGGAGTGGAGGGTACGAGCAGTACTTC.

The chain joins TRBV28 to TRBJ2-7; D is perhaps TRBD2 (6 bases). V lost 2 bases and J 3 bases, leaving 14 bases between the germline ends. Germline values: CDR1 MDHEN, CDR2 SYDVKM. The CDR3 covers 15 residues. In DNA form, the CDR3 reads TGTGCCAGCAGTTTAGGAGGGCCTATTATCTACGAGCAGTACTTC. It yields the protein CASSLGGPIIYEQYF.

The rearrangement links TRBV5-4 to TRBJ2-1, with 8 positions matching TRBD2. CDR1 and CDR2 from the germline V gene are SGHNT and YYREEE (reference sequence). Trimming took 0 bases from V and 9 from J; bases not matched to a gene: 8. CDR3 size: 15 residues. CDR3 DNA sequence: TGTGCCAGCAGCTTGGCCCCGGGACTAGTGACTGAGCAGTTCTTC. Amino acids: CASSLAPGLVTEQFF.

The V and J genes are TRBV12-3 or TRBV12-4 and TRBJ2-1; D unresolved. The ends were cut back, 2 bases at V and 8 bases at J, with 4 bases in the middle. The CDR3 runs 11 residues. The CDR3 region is CASSLRDEQFF. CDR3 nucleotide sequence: TGTGCCAGCAGTTTAAGAGATGAGCAGTTCTTC.

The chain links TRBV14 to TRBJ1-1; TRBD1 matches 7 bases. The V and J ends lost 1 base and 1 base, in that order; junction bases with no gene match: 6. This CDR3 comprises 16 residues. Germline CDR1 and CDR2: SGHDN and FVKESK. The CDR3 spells CASSQVGGGPNTEAFF. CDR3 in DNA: TGTGCCAGCAGCCAAGTAGGGGGCGGCCCGAACACTGAAGCTTTCTTT.

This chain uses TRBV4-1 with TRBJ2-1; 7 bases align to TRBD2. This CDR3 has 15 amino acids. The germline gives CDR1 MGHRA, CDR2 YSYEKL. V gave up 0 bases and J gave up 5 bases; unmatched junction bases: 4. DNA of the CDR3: TGCGCCAGCAGCCAAGATCCGCGGGGGAACAATGAGCAGTTCTTC. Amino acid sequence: CASSQDPRGNNEQFF.

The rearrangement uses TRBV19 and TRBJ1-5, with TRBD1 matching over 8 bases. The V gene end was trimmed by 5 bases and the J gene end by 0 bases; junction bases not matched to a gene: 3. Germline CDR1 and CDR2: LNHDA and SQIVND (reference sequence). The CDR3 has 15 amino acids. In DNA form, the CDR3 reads TGTGCCAGTAGTCCGACAGGGGATAGCAATCAGCCCCAGCATTTT. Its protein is CASSPTGDSNQPQHF.

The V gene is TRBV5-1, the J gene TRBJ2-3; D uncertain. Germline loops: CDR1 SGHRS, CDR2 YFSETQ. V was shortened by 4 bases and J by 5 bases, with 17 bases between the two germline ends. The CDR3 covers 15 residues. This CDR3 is CASSVAPASLDTQYF. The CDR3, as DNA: TGCGCCAGCAGCGTCGCGCCCGCCTCGTTAGATACGCAGTATTTT.

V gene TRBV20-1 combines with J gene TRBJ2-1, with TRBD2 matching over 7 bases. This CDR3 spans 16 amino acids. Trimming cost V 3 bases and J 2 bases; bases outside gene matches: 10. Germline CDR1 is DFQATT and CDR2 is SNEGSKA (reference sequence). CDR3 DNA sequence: TGCAGTGCTAGTTCCTGGGGGGGACGGACCTACAATGAGCAGTTCTTC. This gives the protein CSASSWGGRTYNEQFF.

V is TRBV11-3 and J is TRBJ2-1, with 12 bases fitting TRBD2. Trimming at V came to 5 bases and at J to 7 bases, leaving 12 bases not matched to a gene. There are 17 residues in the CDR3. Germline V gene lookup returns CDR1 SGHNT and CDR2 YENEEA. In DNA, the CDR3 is TGTGCCAGCAGCGCCCCCGGGACTAGCGGGCCCTGGAATGAGCAGTTCTTC. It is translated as CASSAPGTSGPWNEQFF.

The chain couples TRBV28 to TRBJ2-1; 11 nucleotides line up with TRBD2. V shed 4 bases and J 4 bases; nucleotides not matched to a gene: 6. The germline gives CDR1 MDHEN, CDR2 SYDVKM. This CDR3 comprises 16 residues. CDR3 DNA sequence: TGTGCCAGCAGTTCGGGCGGACTAGCGGGTTACAATGAGCAGTTCTTC. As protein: CASSSGGLAGYNEQFF.

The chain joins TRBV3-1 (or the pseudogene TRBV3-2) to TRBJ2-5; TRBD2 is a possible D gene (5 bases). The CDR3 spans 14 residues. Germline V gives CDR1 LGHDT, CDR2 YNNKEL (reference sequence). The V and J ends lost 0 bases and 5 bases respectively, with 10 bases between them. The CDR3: CASSQERVKETQYF. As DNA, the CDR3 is TGTGCCAGCAGCCAAGAGAGGGTTAAGGAGACCCAGTACTTC.

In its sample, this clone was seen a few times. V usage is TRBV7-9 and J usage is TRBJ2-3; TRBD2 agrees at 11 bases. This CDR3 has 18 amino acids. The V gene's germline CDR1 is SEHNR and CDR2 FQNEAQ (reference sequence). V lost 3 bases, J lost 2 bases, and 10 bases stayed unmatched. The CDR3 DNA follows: TGTGCCAGCAGCTTGGGGGAGGGGACTAGCGGTTCCACAGATACGCAGTATTTT. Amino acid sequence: CASSLGEGTSGSTDTQYF. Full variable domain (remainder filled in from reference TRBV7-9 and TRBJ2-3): DTGVSQNPRHKITKRGQNVTFRCDPISEHNRLYWYRQTLGQGPEFLTYFQNEAQLEKSRLLSDRFSAERPKGSFSTLEIQRTEQGDSAMYLCASSLGEGTSGSTDTQYFGPGTRLTVL.

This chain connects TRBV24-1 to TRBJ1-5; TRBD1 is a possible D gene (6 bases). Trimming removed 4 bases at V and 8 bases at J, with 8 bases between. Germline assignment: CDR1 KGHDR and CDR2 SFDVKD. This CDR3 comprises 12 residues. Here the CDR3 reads CATSDEGEPQHF. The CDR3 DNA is TGTGCCACCAGTGACGAGGGGGAGCCCCAGCATTTT.

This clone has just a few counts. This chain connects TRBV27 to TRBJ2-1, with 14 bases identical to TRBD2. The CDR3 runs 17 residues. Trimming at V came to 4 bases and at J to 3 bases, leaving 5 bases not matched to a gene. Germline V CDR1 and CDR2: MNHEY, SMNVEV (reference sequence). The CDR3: CASSSPGLAGVYNEQFF. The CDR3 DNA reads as TGTGCCAGCAGTTCACCGGGACTAGCGGGAGTCTACAATGAGCAGTTCTTC.

CDR3 protein: CASSSSPGLVGEQYF. The CDR3 DNA is TGTGCCAGCAGTTCCTCCCCGGGACTAGTCGGCGAGCAGTACTTC. This chain joins TRBV28 and TRBJ2-7; TRBD2 matches 8 bases. Germline V gene data show CDR1 as MDHEN and CDR2 as SYDVKM. The CDR3 is made up of 15 amino acids. V trimming: 4 bases; J trimming: 6 bases; junction bases outside the gene matches: 11.